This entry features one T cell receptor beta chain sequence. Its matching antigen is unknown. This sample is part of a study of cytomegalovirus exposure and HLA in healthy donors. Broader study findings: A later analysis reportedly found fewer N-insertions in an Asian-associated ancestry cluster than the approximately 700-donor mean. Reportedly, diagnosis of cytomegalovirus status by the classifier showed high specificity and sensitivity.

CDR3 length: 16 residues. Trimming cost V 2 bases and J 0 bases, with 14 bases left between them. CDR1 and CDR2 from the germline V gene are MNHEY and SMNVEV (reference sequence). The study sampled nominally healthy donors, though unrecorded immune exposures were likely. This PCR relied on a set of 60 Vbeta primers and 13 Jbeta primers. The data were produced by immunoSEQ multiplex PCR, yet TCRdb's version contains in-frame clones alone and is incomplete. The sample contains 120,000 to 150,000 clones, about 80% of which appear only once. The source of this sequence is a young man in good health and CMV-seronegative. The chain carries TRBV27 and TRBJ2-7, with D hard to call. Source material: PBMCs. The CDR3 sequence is CASSLGPVPSSYEQYF. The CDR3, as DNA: TGTGCCAGCAGTTTAGGGCCGGTGCCCAGCTCCTACGAGCAGTACTTC.